Shown below are 27 T cell receptor beta chains from a single sample sequenced in a study of blood T cell repertoires in COVID-19. Profiling relied on immunoSEQ multiplex PCR, and the TCRdb table lists in-frame clones only, not all of them. The sample holds some 89,000 clones, roughly three quarters seen once. The sequenced sample was peripheral blood. Receptors originate from a man in his 70s with acute or convalescent COVID-19.

The chain links TRBV3-1 (or the pseudogene TRBV3-2) to TRBJ2-3; no definite D call. The germline CDR1 and CDR2 sequences are LGHDT and YNNKEL (reference sequence). The CDR3 contains 12 residues. Trimming removed 2 bases at V and 6 bases at J, with 6 bases between. The CDR3 region has the DNA TGTGCCAGCAGCCAATCGAGCGATACGCAGTATTTT. Translating it yields CASSQSSDTQYF.

The chain employs TRBV5-4 and TRBJ2-1; tentatively, D is TRBD2 (6 bases). V lost 0 bases to trimming and J lost 3 bases, with 13 bases between them. This CDR3 is built from 16 residues. Germline V CDR1 and CDR2: SGHNT, YYREEE (reference sequence). The CDR3 protein is CASSLAGREIYNEQFF. The CDR3 DNA reads TGTGCCAGCAGCTTGGCGGGGCGGGAAATCTACAATGAGCAGTTCTTC.

This clone occurred once. This chain connects TRBV28 to TRBJ1-2; D call uncertain. Per germline, CDR1 MDHEN and CDR2 SYDVKM. With 7 bases removed from V and 0 bases from J, the gap between germline ends came to 12 bases. CDR3 size: 14 residues. The CDR3 region is CASMGSRANYGYTF. The CDR3 DNA follows: TGTGCCAGCATGGGGAGCCGAGCTAACTATGGCTACACCTTC.

The chain links TRBV5-1 to TRBJ2-7; no definite D call. The CDR3 consists of 13 residues. Deletions cut 0 bases from V and 2 bases from J, with 6 bases between. The germline V gene has CDR1 SGHRS and CDR2 YFSETQ. The CDR3 sequence is CASSLECTYEQYV. CDR3 nucleotides: TGCGCCAGCAGCTTGGAATGTACCTACGAGCAGTACGTC.

The chain uses TRBV6-6 and TRBJ1-4; D is possibly TRBD1 (5 bases). Trimming pared 2 bases from V and 7 bases from J, leaving 14 bases between. CDR3 size: 15 residues. The V gene's germline CDR1 is MNHNY and CDR2 SVGAGI (reference sequence). CDR3 coding DNA: TGTGCCAGCAGTTACATCAAGCAGGGCCCTGAAAAACTGTTTTTT. Its protein is CASSYIKQGPEKLFF.

The chain employs TRBV5-1 and TRBJ2-1; 11 nucleotides line up with TRBD2. There are 15 residues in the CDR3. Germline CDR1 SGHRS, CDR2 YFSETQ. J gave up 4 bases and V 4 bases, and 4 bases lay outside the gene matches. CDR3 in DNA: TGCGCCAGCAGCCCCGGGACTAGCGGATACAATGAGCAGTTCTTC. Protein product: CASSPGTSGYNEQFF.

The chain is built from TRBV5-6 and TRBJ2-5; TRBD2 aligns across 10 bases. The CDR3 covers 16 residues. V lost 0 bases to trimming and J lost 5 bases; unmatched junction nucleotides: 7. The germline V gene has CDR1 SGHDT and CDR2 YYEEEE. Here the CDR3 reads CASSLGGLATTETQYF. The CDR3 nucleotides read TGTGCCAGCAGCTTGGGGGGACTAGCGACGACCGAGACCCAGTACTTC.

The chain carries TRBV5-6 and TRBJ2-5, with D uncertain. V lost 6 bases and J lost 2, with 5 bases in between. CDR3 length: 11 residues. The germline V gene has CDR1 SGHDT and CDR2 YYEEEE. CDR3 amino acids: CASKQQETQYF. DNA for the CDR3: TGTGCCAGCAAACAGCAAGAGACCCAGTACTTC.

The gene calls are TRBV7-6 and TRBJ2-2, with 9 bases identical to TRBD1. Germline CDR1 and CDR2: SGHVS and FNYEAQ. Trimming removed 0 bases from V and 6 bases from J; junction bases left unmatched: 5. The CDR3 loop spans 16 amino acids. DNA for the CDR3: TGTGCCAGCAGCTTAGCTGGGACAGGGATAGCCGGGGAGCTGTTTTTT. Translating gives CASSLAGTGIAGELFF. Full variable domain (remainder filled in from reference TRBV7-6 and TRBJ2-2): GAGVSQSPRYKVTKRGQDVALRCDPISGHVSLYWYRQALGQGPEFLTYFNYEAQQDKSGLPNDRFSAERPEGSISTLTIQRTEQRDSAMYRCASSLAGTGIAGELFFGEGSRLTVL.

This clone showed up just a few times. This chain uses TRBV4-1 with TRBJ2-5; D unclear. The V gene's germline CDR1 is MGHRA and CDR2 YSYEKL. Between the trimmed V and J ends, which lost 0 bases and 0 bases, there was a span of 8 bases. This CDR3 is built from 15 residues. The CDR3: CASSQDLADQETQYF. DNA of the CDR3: TGCGCCAGCAGCCAAGATCTGGCGGACCAAGAGACCCAGTACTTC.

The chain uses TRBV2 and TRBJ1-4; D is undetermined. With 5 bases removed from V and 3 bases from J, the gap between germline ends came to 7 bases. The length of the CDR3 is 13 residues. CDR1 and CDR2 from the germline V gene are SNHLY and FYNNEI. As DNA, the CDR3 is TGTGCCAGCAGTAGGAGGGCTAATGAAAAACTGTTTTTT. Protein product: CASSRRANEKLFF.

The chain links TRBV29-1 to TRBJ1-3; D gene unclear. V was clipped by 3 bases and J by 4 bases, with 4 bases between them. Germline V lookup: CDR1 SQVTM, CDR2 ANQGSEA. The CDR3 has 11 residues. Here the CDR3 DNA reads TGCAGCGTTGACTCGGGAAACACCATATATTTT. This gives the protein CSVDSGNTIYF.

The chain links TRBV9 to TRBJ2-1, with 8 nucleotides matching TRBD2. Germline CDR1 SGDLS, CDR2 YYNGEE. CDR3 length: 15 residues. V lost 5 bases and J lost 6; bases outside the gene matches: 10. The chain's CDR3 is CASSRTGGRFNEQFF. CDR3 coding DNA: TGTGCCAGCAGTCGAACGGGGGGGAGGTTCAATGAGCAGTTCTTC.

This clone showed up just once. The chain uses TRBV28 and TRBJ2-1, with D possibly matching TRBD1 (5 bases). Germline CDR1 MDHEN, CDR2 SYDVKM. V was shortened by 8 bases and J by 7 bases, with 12 bases between the two germline ends. The CDR3 is 12 residues long. In DNA, the CDR3 is TGTGCCAGCCGACAGTCCGTTAATGAGCAGTTCTTC. Protein sequence: CASRQSVNEQFF.

The sample holds a few counts of this clone. The V gene is TRBV3-1 (or the pseudogene TRBV3-2), the J gene TRBJ2-7; TRBD1 matches at 8 bases. CDR3 length equals 15 residues. J lost 0 bases, V lost 4 bases, and 5 bases had no gene match. The germline gives CDR1 LGHDT, CDR2 YNNKEL (reference sequence). The CDR3 DNA reads as TGTGCCAGCAGCCGCTCCGGACAGGGCTCCTACGAGCAGTACTTC. This sequence encodes CASSRSGQGSYEQYF.

Here the CDR3 reads CASSIPGMNTEAFF. In DNA, the CDR3 is TGTGCCAGTAGTATACCGGGAATGAACACTGAAGCTTTCTTT. The chain is built from TRBV19 and TRBJ1-1; unclear D gene. The length of the CDR3 is 14 residues. Germline loops: CDR1 LNHDA, CDR2 SQIVND (reference sequence). Trimming took off 2 bases at V and 0 bases at J, with 7 bases between the two ends.

The chain links TRBV10-3 to TRBJ1-3, with 11 bases lining up with TRBD1. Germline loops: CDR1 ENHRY, CDR2 SYGVKD. With V trimmed by 2 bases and J by 7 bases, 4 bases remained unmatched. The CDR3 loop spans 15 amino acids. The CDR3, as DNA: TGTGCCATCAGTGAGGCCGGACAGGGGGCGAACACCATATATTTT. It yields the protein CAISEAGQGANTIYF.

The chain joins TRBV11-3 to TRBJ1-2, with D possibly TRBD1 on 5 matching bases. There are 14 residues in the CDR3. The V end was cut by 3 bases, the J end by 6 bases, with 14 bases between. Germline CDR1 reads SGHNT; CDR2 reads YENEEA. The CDR3 bases are TGTGCCAGCAGCTTCCAGGGAGGGGTAGATGGCTACACCTTC. This codes for CASSFQGGVDGYTF. Together with reference TRBV11-3 and TRBJ1-2, the CDR3 gives the full variable domain: EAGVVQSPRYKIIEKKQPVAFWCNPISGHNTLYWYLQNLGQGPELLIRYENEEAVDDSQLPKDRFSAERLKGVDSTLKIQPAELGDSAVYLCASSFQGGVDGYTFGSGTRLTVV.

In its sample, this clone was seen a few times. The CDR3 loop is CASSQVGGRSYNSPLHF. The CDR3 DNA follows: TGTGCCAGCAGCCAAGTCGGGGGAAGATCCTATAATTCACCCCTCCACTTT. The chain links TRBV3-1 (or the pseudogene TRBV3-2) to TRBJ1-6; D might be TRBD1 (5 bases). Germline V gene sequence: CDR1 LGHDT, CDR2 YNNKEL (reference sequence). The CDR3 runs 17 residues. Deletions cut 1 base from V and 1 base from J, with 11 bases between.

The J gene is TRBJ2-1, the V gene TRBV14; D ambiguous. Germline assignment: CDR1 SGHDN and CDR2 FVKESK. This CDR3 contains 13 residues. Deletions cut 4 bases from V and 5 bases from J, with 9 bases between. CDR3 sequence reads: CASSLGPNNEQFF. The CDR3 coding sequence is TGTGCCAGCAGCCTTGGGCCCAACAATGAGCAGTTCTTC. Based on the CDR3 plus reference TRBV14 and TRBJ2-1, the full variable domain is EAGVTQFPSHSVIEKGQTVTLRCDPISGHDNLYWYRRVMGKEIKFLLHFVKESKQDESGMPNNRFLAERTGGTYSTLKVQPAELEDSGVYFCASSLGPNNEQFFGPGTRLTVL.

The count of this clone is one. The J gene is TRBJ2-2, the V gene TRBV14; D remains ambiguous. Deletions cut 0 bases from V and 1 base from J, with 6 bases between. CDR1 SGHDN and CDR2 FVKESK come from the germline V gene. The CDR3 has 15 amino acids. CDR3 amino acids: CASSQDFGNTGELFF. The CDR3 DNA is TGTGCCAGCAGCCAAGATTTCGGGAACACCGGGGAGCTGTTTTTT.

Written as DNA, the CDR3 is TGTGCCAGTAGTGCCTCAGGGGTCACCTACGAGCAGTACTTC. As protein: CASSASGVTYEQYF. The chain carries TRBV19 and TRBJ2-7, with D maybe TRBD1 (6 bases). Germline values: CDR1 LNHDA, CDR2 SQIVND (reference sequence). V was cut by 5 bases and J by 2 bases, with 13 bases left in between. The length of the CDR3 is 14 residues.

The chain links TRBV5-1 to TRBJ2-1, with 7 bases matching TRBD2. CDR1 is SGHRS, CDR2 YFSETQ, per germline. V trimming: 0 bases; J trimming: 7 bases; junction bases outside the gene matches: 10. The CDR3 contains 16 residues. The CDR3 region has the DNA TGCGCCAGCAGCTTGGCTTCGGGGGGACCTTGGAATGAGCAGTTCTTC. Translation: CASSLASGGPWNEQFF.

The chain joins TRBV6-5 to TRBJ1-5, with 7 bases aligning to TRBD1. V lost 6 bases, J lost 0 bases, and 2 bases stayed unmatched. The CDR3 has 14 amino acids. Germline-derived CDR1 and CDR2 are MNHEY and SVGAGI. The CDR3 DNA follows: TGTGCCAGCAGACAGGGGAATAGCAATCAGCCCCAGCATTTT. It codes for CASRQGNSNQPQHF.

The V gene is TRBV7-9, the J gene TRBJ1-4; D is undetermined. Germline values: CDR1 SEHNR, CDR2 FQNEAQ (reference sequence). Trimming stripped 5 bases from V and 6 bases from J, with 13 bases between. The CDR3 is made up of 14 amino acids. This CDR3 is CASSEGLVHEKLFF. CDR3 sequence (DNA): TGTGCCAGCAGCGAGGGATTGGTGCATGAAAAACTGTTTTTT.

The V gene is TRBV23-1, the J gene TRBJ2-3, with D perhaps TRBD1 (5 bases). TRBV23-1 is marked as an open reading frame, function uncertain. CDR3 length equals 16 residues. Trimming cost V 4 bases and J 0 bases, with 14 bases left between them. In DNA form, the CDR3 reads TGCGCCAGCAGTCGCACCGACAGCCATAGCACAGATACGCAGTATTTT. It translates to CASSRTDSHSTDTQYF.

This chain connects TRBV29-1 to TRBJ1-5, with unresolved D. The ends were cut back, 4 bases at V and 3 bases at J, with 7 bases in the middle. Germline V gene lookup returns CDR1 SQVTM and CDR2 ANQGSEA. CDR3 length: 12 amino acids. In nucleotides, the CDR3 is TGCAGCGTTGGCGACACCAATCAGCCCCAGCATTTT. Its translation is CSVGDTNQPQHF.